This T cell receptor (beta chain) was captured in a study of cytomegalovirus exposure and HLA in healthy donors. Germline CDR1 reads KGHSH; CDR2 reads LQKENI. Trimming cost V 0 bases and J 6 bases; bases outside gene matches: 8. The CDR3 runs 16 residues. PCR amplification relied on 60 Vbeta primers (plus 13 Jbeta primers). The table came from immunoSEQ multiplex PCR; TCRdb's copy has only in-frame clones and leaves some out. This table has some 140,000 clones, about 84% appearing once. Sequenced sample: PBMCs. V usage is TRBV18 and J usage is TRBJ2-1; 7 bases fit TRBD2. The source is a woman between 40 and 50 years old in good health and CMV-seropositive. DNA for the CDR3: TGTGCCAGCTCACCACCGGTTTCGGGACTATCCAATGAGCAGTTCTTC. Translated, it gives CASSPPVSGLSNEQFF.